These 20 T cell receptor beta chains were all obtained from the same sample, sequenced in a study of T cells in localized non-small cell lung cancer. Data came from immunoSEQ multiplex PCR; TCRdb stores just in-frame clones and leaves some out. The data show roughly 48,000 clones, roughly 80% seen once. This material consisted of PBMCs, taken before any cancer treatment. The receptors originated from a woman aged 40-69 years with stage II lung adenocarcinoma.

The chain has TRBV6-5 and TRBJ2-3; 9 bases match TRBD1. The CDR3 sequence is 15 residues long. Germline V gives CDR1 MNHEY, CDR2 SVGAGI. The V and J ends lost 4 bases and 3 bases, in that order; junction bases with no gene match: 5. The CDR3 here is CASSSPGTGTDTQYF. The CDR3 DNA is TGTGCCAGCAGTTCCCCCGGGACAGGGACAGATACGCAGTATTTT.

The J gene is TRBJ2-1, the V gene TRBV11-3, with D unresolved. CDR3 length equals 13 residues. The germline gives CDR1 SGHNT, CDR2 YENEEA. V was clipped by 4 bases and J by 6 bases, with 10 bases between them. The CDR3 DNA is TGTGCCAGCAGCTCCCCCCCCCTCAATGAGCAGTTCTTC. Its protein is CASSSPPLNEQFF.

The rearrangement uses TRBV18 and TRBJ2-7, with TRBD1 identical over 9 bases. Germline V gene sequence: CDR1 KGHSH, CDR2 LQKENI. After removal of 3 bases from V and 4 bases from J, the junction contained 10 bases not matched to a gene. The CDR3 totals 16 residues. CDR3: CASSPSGVTGGYEQYF. The CDR3 DNA reads TGTGCCAGCTCACCTTCGGGCGTGACAGGGGGATACGAGCAGTACTTC.

The V call is TRBV6-1, the J call TRBJ1-3, with unresolved D. There are 11 residues in the CDR3. Trimming cost V 1 base and J 6 bases, with 1 base left between them. The germline gives CDR1 MNHNS, CDR2 SASEGT. The CDR3 loop is CASSEVNTIYF. DNA for the CDR3: TGTGCCAGCAGTGAAGTAAACACCATATATTTT.

This clone was seen just once. The rearrangement joins TRBV4-2 to TRBJ1-2; no clear D gene. V lost 0 bases and J lost 1, with 9 bases in between. The CDR3 is 15 residues long. Per germline, CDR1 LGHNA and CDR2 YNFKEQ. The CDR3 is CASSQEGGINYGYTF. The DNA of the CDR3 is TGTGCCAGCAGCCAAGAGGGAGGAATTAACTATGGCTACACCTTC.

Details on this clone: A much larger clone differs from this one at a single base, so this may be a read error. The chain employs TRBV7-2 and TRBJ1-5; D remains unclear. V was trimmed by 1 base and J by 6 bases, leaving 4 bases between them. Looked up from germline, CDR1 is SGHTA and CDR2 is FQGNSA. The CDR3 covers 12 residues. Here the CDR3 reads CASSLGGQPQHF. The CDR3 bases are TGTGCCAGCAGCTTAGGGGGTCAGCCCCAGCATTTT.

In this sample, this clone turned up a few times. Mismatch with germline at one junction end may stem from a read error. V usage is TRBV11-2 and J usage is TRBJ1-4; D unclear. CDR1 SGHAT and CDR2 FQNNGV come from the germline V gene. The CDR3 totals 15 residues. DNA for the CDR3: TGTGCCAGCAGCTTAGACCGGTATAAGGGTACGGATCGGATTTTT. It is translated as CASSLDRYKGTDRIF.

The chain combines TRBV9 with TRBJ2-3; perhaps TRBD2 as D (6 bases). Per germline, CDR1 SGDLS and CDR2 YYNGEE. The CDR3 length is 14 residues. Trimming pared 2 bases from V and 3 bases from J, leaving 10 bases between. Here the CDR3 reads CASSVSGRTDTQYF. Here the CDR3 DNA reads TGTGCCAGCAGCGTTAGCGGTAGGACAGATACGCAGTATTTT.

Here the CDR3 reads CAWSPWAGRETQYF. CDR3 DNA sequence: TGTGCCTGGAGCCCTTGGGCAGGGAGAGAGACCCAGTACTTC. The chain carries TRBV30 and TRBJ2-5; D is possibly TRBD1 or TRBD2 (5 bases each). The length of the CDR3 is 14 residues. Germline CDR1 reads GTSNPN; CDR2 reads SVGIG (reference sequence). V was clipped by 3 bases and J by 4 bases, with 15 bases between them.

This clone was counted a single time. The chain's CDR3 is CASSLDRGVSYEQYF. The DNA of the CDR3 is TGTGCCAGCAGTCTTGACAGGGGTGTCTCCTACGAGCAGTACTTC. The rearrangement joins TRBV7-6 to TRBJ2-7, with 8 bases that match TRBD1. Germline V gives CDR1 SGHVS, CDR2 FNYEAQ. The CDR3 extends over 15 amino acids. J lost 0 bases, V lost 6 bases, and 7 bases had no gene match.

The J gene is TRBJ2-5, the V gene TRBV4-1, with 8 positions matching TRBD1. Looked up from germline, CDR1 is MGHRA and CDR2 is YSYEKL. This CDR3 comprises 16 residues. The V gene end was trimmed by 1 base and the J gene end by 5 bases; junction bases not matched to a gene: 9. The CDR3 DNA reads as TGCGCCAGCAGCCAAGGACAGGGGCCAATCTTCGAGACCCAGTACTTC. Translating gives CASSQGQGPIFETQYF.

The genes are TRBV5-1 and TRBJ2-1; tentatively, D is TRBD1 (5 bases). This CDR3 contains 13 residues. The ends were cut back, 4 bases at V and 4 bases at J, with 9 bases in the middle. The germline V gene encodes CDR1 SGHRS and CDR2 YFSETQ. The CDR3 nucleotides are TGCGCCAGCAGCGTCCGACAGTACAATGAGCAGTTCTTC. The encoded protein is CASSVRQYNEQFF.

This sequence joins TRBV2 and TRBJ2-5; perhaps TRBD2 as D (5 bases). CDR3 length equals 14 residues. Germline CDR1 SNHLY, CDR2 FYNNEI. V gave up 4 bases and J gave up 5 bases, with 14 bases separating them. CDR3 region: CASSARGPRETQYF. The CDR3 DNA follows: TGTGCCAGCAGTGCTCGCGGGCCCAGGGAGACCCAGTACTTC.

The rearrangement uses TRBV18 and TRBJ2-5, with D hard to call. V lost 5 bases to trimming and J lost 5 bases, with 6 bases between them. This CDR3 is built from 11 residues. Germline CDR1 reads KGHSH; CDR2 reads LQKENI. CDR3 sequence (DNA): TGTGCCAGCTCAGAACGTGAGACCCAGTACTTC. Its protein product is CASSERETQYF.

The chain links TRBV11-2 to TRBJ2-3; 7 nucleotides line up with TRBD2. The CDR3 spans 15 residues. Looked up from germline, CDR1 is SGHAT and CDR2 is FQNNGV. The junction had 7 bases not matched to a gene; V was cut back by 5 bases and J by 2 bases. Here the CDR3 reads CASSTRLATTDTQYF. CDR3 sequence (DNA): TGTGCCAGCAGCACCCGACTAGCAACCACAGATACGCAGTATTTT. The full variable domain, its missing parts supplied by reference TRBV11-2 and TRBJ2-3, is EAGVAQSPRYKIIEKRQSVAFWCNPISGHATLYWYQQILGQGPKLLIQFQNNGVVDDSQLPKDRFSAERLKGVDSTLKIQPAKLEDSAVYLCASSTRLATTDTQYFGPGTRLTVL.

The CDR3 loop is CASSPTGEWQPQHF. For the CDR3, the DNA is TGTGCCAGCAGTCCAACAGGGGAGTGGCAGCCCCAGCATTTT. This rearrangement joins TRBV2 to TRBJ1-5; 7 nucleotides match TRBD1. CDR3 length: 14 residues. Germline V CDR1 and CDR2: SNHLY, FYNNEI. V trimming: 5 bases; J trimming: 7 bases; junction bases outside the gene matches: 8.

This clone came up once. This sequence joins TRBV6-4 and TRBJ1-2, with D perhaps TRBD1 (6 bases). Germline assignment: CDR1 MRHNA and CDR2 SNTAGT. V lost 10 bases, J lost 6 bases, and 24 bases lay in between. The CDR3 is made up of 15 amino acids. The CDR3 here is CATPRASQGSHGYTF. In DNA form, the CDR3 reads TGTGCCACCCCGAGAGCCTCACAGGGTTCACATGGCTACACCTTC.

The J gene is TRBJ2-3, the V gene TRBV7-8, with D possibly TRBD2 on 8 matching bases. The CDR3 is 16 residues long. Germline CDR1 and CDR2: SGHVS and FQNEAQ. Trimming left V 0 bases short and J 4 bases short, with 14 bases between. CDR3 protein: CASSLARGRGADTQYF. CDR3 sequence (DNA): TGTGCCAGCAGCTTAGCGAGGGGGCGGGGGGCAGATACGCAGTATTTT.

The chain combines TRBV6-5 with TRBJ1-4, with D maybe TRBD1 (5 bases). This CDR3 is built from 15 residues. V lost 5 bases and J 3 bases, leaving 13 bases between the germline ends. Germline CDR1 and CDR2: MNHEY and SVGAGI. The CDR3 DNA sequence: TGTGCCAGCAGTGCCCGGGGGGGGGCTAATGAAAAACTGTTTTTT. Encoded protein: CASSARGGANEKLFF.

CDR3 sequence (DNA): TGTGCCAGCTCACTAGCCGGACAGGGGGGAGACACCGGGGAGCTGTTTTTT. Protein sequence: CASSLAGQGGDTGELFF. The chain joins TRBV18 to TRBJ2-2; the match to TRBD1 covers 10 bases. The CDR3 is 17 residues long. Germline-derived CDR1 and CDR2 are KGHSH and LQKENI. The trim removed 4 bases at V and 3 bases at J, leaving 8 bases unmatched. Filled out from reference TRBV18 and TRBJ2-2, the complete variable domain reads NAGVMQNPRHLVRRRGQEARLRCSPMKGHSHVYWYRQLPEEGLKFMVYLQKENIIDESGMPKERFSAEFPKEGPSILRIQQVVRGDSAAYFCASSLAGQGGDTGELFFGEGSRLTVL.